This TCR beta chain was recovered during a study of neurological immune-mediated disorders (dated by TCRdb to the late 2010s). Regarding the study in general: Among the 35 or so multiple sclerosis patients, relapsing-remitting MS was present in some 31 and secondary progressive MS was present in 3. Of the roughly 68 subjects in the cohort, approximately 15 were HAM/TSP patients, approximately 35 were multiple sclerosis patients, and approximately 20 were healthy controls. Alongside PBMC samples, the set of 106 TCR-beta libraries contained longitudinal samples, technical triplicates, and paired CD4+ and CD8+ T-cell subsets that had been sorted. Peripheral blood TCR-beta repertoires from patients with HTLV-I-associated myelopathy (HAM/TSP), patients with multiple sclerosis, and healthy controls were compared in the study using UMI-based sequencing. Here is what the overall study found, with its caveats: Phylogenetic analysis grouped repertoires from 18 of 34 MS patients into a cluster of related CDR3 sequences, suggesting a possible repertoire-level signature. Expanded clones from different subjects shared no identical CDR3 amino acid sequences, which suggests that TCR-beta repertoires were private in all groups. No clinical or MRI features were associated with the MS cluster, and the authors said that larger cohorts are needed. The highest TCR clonal expansion was observed in HAM/TSP patients, whereas the lowest was observed in MS patients, even when compared with healthy controls.

cDNA synthesis used template-switch 5'RACE with a primer carrying a 10-nucleotide random unique molecular identifier tagging each TCR transcript. Each sequencing run produced over 160 million TCR-beta sequences covering 15-18 subjects. The RNeasy kit was used for extraction of total RNA. The KAPA Real-time Library Amplification kit was used to amplify TCR-beta VDJ regions with primers targeting the TCR constant region and the 5'RACE anchor. Sample indexes and Illumina adaptors were added in a first PCR, and a second PCR then increased library yield. After Ampure bead purification, the TCR product of roughly 650 bp was size-selected on a 2% E-gel SizeSelection system. Before pooling, library quality was assessed on a Bioanalyzer, concentration was determined with Qubit, and library quantification was performed with the Kapa Library Quantification kit. Paired-end 2 x 150 bp sequencing of the libraries was performed on an Illumina HiSeq 2500. To increase sequence diversity, roughly 24-32% phiX was spiked into each library pool. Per the authors' processing: The UMI-based MiGEC pipeline processed quality-filtered reads and removed over 85% of raw TCR sequences during error correction. VDJ genes were aligned to IMGT germline references, and each clonotype was defined by a unique CDR3 amino acid sequence together with V-J genes. Clonal expansion, Shannon diversity, and CDR3 relatedness (CalcPairwiseDistances, ClusterSamples) were evaluated with VDJtools, and phylogenetic trees were built with CLCbio workbench. Clones with at least 8 unique UMIs were defined as expanded, with this threshold being based on coefficient-of-variation modelling across technical triplicates. Clones were called with MiXCR by TCRdb after fastp trimmed the public reads at Q25, and only in-frame beta chains were retained. One record per CDR3 amino acid sequence lists the most common genes and DNA. The V and J calls and clone size are TCRdb's, not the authors'. The sample yields 81,000 or so distinct CDR3 sequences; 5% to 6% were counted once. Approximately 2.2% of the sample comes from the top ten.

Libraries from unsorted PBMCs were made from 2 million PBMCs kept in RNAlater at -80 degrees C until RNA extraction. The multiple sclerosis patients were enrolled in a US clinical protocol that evaluated disease progression with magnetic resonance imaging. Peripheral blood was subjected to Ficoll-Hypaque density gradient centrifugation to isolate PBMCs, which were then cryopreserved in liquid nitrogen. CDR1 and CDR2, looked up from the germline V gene, are SGHAT and FQNNGV. The CDR3 numbers 14 residues from cysteine through phenylalanine. Just CDR3 DNA is preserved here, 42 bases in frame from base 1. Trimming at the junction amounts to 5 bases on V and 9 bases on J, and the germline ends lie 17 bases apart. This clonotype was observed many times. What this receptor recognizes is not known. It has no much larger one-base neighbor in the sample; base qualities were not kept.

The receptor was derived from a young woman with multiple sclerosis. Sequencing input: PBMCs. Here the chain combines TRBV11-2 and TRBJ2-1, and possibly TRBD1, on 6 matching bases. DNA sequence: TGTGCCAGCAGCACCCTACAGGGTGGATTTGAGCAGTTCTTC. This yields the protein CASSTLQGGFEQFF.